A single sample is the source of the 31 T cell receptor beta chains below, sequenced in a study of response to subunit inactivated influenza vaccine. A single record per CDR3 protein comes from TCRdb applying MiXCR to the RT-PCR reads. Among around 570,000 distinct CDR3 sequences listed, approximately 7.7% were seen once. The sequences come from PBMCs from blood, collected 23 months after vaccination. The source of these receptors is a man aged 50 to 75 who received an inactivated influenza vaccine.

This clonotype showed up many times. The V and J genes are TRBV20-1 and TRBJ1-1; unclear D gene. This CDR3 region has 9 residues. From germline, CDR1 is DFQATT and CDR2 SNEGSKA (reference sequence). Between the trimmed V and J ends, which lost 7 bases and 5 bases, there was a span of 5 bases. In DNA, the CDR3 is TGCAGTGTTAAAACTGAAGCTTTCTTT. Amino acids: CSVKTEAFF.

This clonotype was seen at least ten times. The chain recombines TRBV20-1 with TRBJ2-1, with D maybe TRBD2 (7 bases). Germline CDR1 is DFQATT and CDR2 is SNEGSKA (reference sequence). Trimming left V 5 bases short and J 8 bases short, with 16 bases between. This CDR3 has 13 amino acids. This chain's CDR3 is CSAQEGGGDEQFF. In DNA, the CDR3 is TGCAGTGCTCAGGAAGGAGGGGGGGATGAGCAGTTCTTC.

This clonotype was observed a few times. The chain is built from TRBV30 and TRBJ2-7; D unresolved. The V end lost 2 bases, the J end lost 2 bases, and 10 bases lay between the germline ends. The CDR3 has 13 residues. Germline CDR1 reads GTSNPN; CDR2 reads SVGIG (reference sequence). The CDR3 loop is CAWSSGSTYEQYF. The CDR3 DNA follows: TGTGCCTGGAGTTCTGGCAGCACCTACGAGCAGTACTTC.

This clonotype occurred many times. CDR3: CASSPATGANTEAFF. The DNA of the CDR3 is TGTGCCAGCAGCCCGGCGACAGGGGCGAACACTGAAGCTTTCTTT. The rearrangement uses TRBV13 and TRBJ1-1; 8 nucleotides align to TRBD1. This CDR3 spans 15 amino acids. Trimming removed 5 bases from V and 1 base from J; junction bases left unmatched: 6. Germline assignment: CDR1 PRHDT and CDR2 FYEKMQ (reference sequence).

This clonotype occurred a few times. The gene calls are TRBV28 and TRBJ2-5; 13 bases fit TRBD2. CDR1 and CDR2 (germline): MDHEN, SYDVKM. J lost 4 bases, V lost 6 bases, and 11 bases had no gene match. The CDR3 covers 17 residues. The CDR3 loop reads CASSRTSGSISRETQYF. For the CDR3, the DNA is TGTGCCAGCAGCCGGACTAGCGGGAGTATTTCCAGAGAGACCCAGTACTTC.

In its sample, this clonotype was seen a few times. The rearrangement links TRBV6-1 to TRBJ1-5, with D unclear. This CDR3 spans 13 amino acids. V shed 6 bases and J shed 4 bases, with 10 bases lying between them. Germline assignment: CDR1 MNHNS and CDR2 SASEGT. CDR3 sequence reads: CASRGSSNQPQHF. The CDR3 nucleotides read TGTGCCAGCAGGGGGTCGTCTAATCAGCCCCAGCATTTT.

This clonotype was counted between two and nine times. The chain is built from TRBV6-5 and TRBJ2-3; 12 bases match TRBD1. Germline CDR1 reads MNHEY; CDR2 reads SVGAGI. The CDR3 is 16 amino acids. V gave up 2 bases and J gave up 6 bases; unmatched junction bases: 6. The CDR3 DNA sequence: TGTGCCAGCAGTTACGGGACAGGGGGCTCCGGGGATACGCAGTATTTT. Residues: CASSYGTGGSGDTQYF.

CDR3 coding DNA: TGCAGTGCTAGGAAGCGGACACGCGCCACAATAGATACGCAGTATTTT. This encodes CSARKRTRATIDTQYF. The chain has TRBV20-1 and TRBJ2-3; tentatively, D is TRBD1 or TRBD2 (5 bases each). The V gene's germline CDR1 is DFQATT and CDR2 SNEGSKA (reference sequence). The V gene lost 3 bases and the J gene lost 5 bases, with 21 bases spanning the gap. The CDR3 has 16 residues.

This clonotype was recorded at least ten times. The genes are TRBV5-1 and TRBJ1-1; D uncertain. The CDR3 extends over 13 amino acids. In germline, CDR1 is SGHRS, CDR2 YFSETQ. V was cut by 0 bases and J by 5 bases, with 8 bases left in between. The CDR3 is CASSLAPETEAFF. For the CDR3, the DNA is TGCGCCAGCAGCTTGGCTCCGGAGACTGAAGCTTTCTTT.

This chain connects TRBV10-3 to TRBJ1-5; 7 nucleotides line up with TRBD1. Losses at the gene ends were 3 bases for V and 5 bases for J; bases not matched to a gene: 7. The V gene's germline CDR1 is ENHRY and CDR2 SYGVKD. The CDR3 consists of 15 residues. CDR3 coding DNA: TGTGCCATCAGTGAATCCGGGACAGCTTATCAGCCCCAGCATTTT. Protein sequence: CAISESGTAYQPQHF.

V and J are TRBV28 and TRBJ1-4; D unclear. The V end was cut by 5 bases, the J end by 0 bases, with 10 bases between. The germline gives CDR1 MDHEN, CDR2 SYDVKM. The CDR3 consists of 15 residues. This chain's CDR3 is CASSVRIATNEKLFF. In DNA, the CDR3 is TGTGCCAGCAGTGTAAGGATCGCAACTAATGAAAAACTGTTTTTT.

This clonotype showed up just a few times. This chain connects TRBV4-1 to TRBJ2-3; 7 nucleotides match TRBD1. Unmatched junction bases numbered 5, after V lost 1 base and J lost 4 bases. This CDR3 spans 15 amino acids. From germline, CDR1 is MGHRA and CDR2 YSYEKL. The CDR3 DNA reads as TGCGCCAGCAGCCAAGGGGACAGAAAGGCAGATACGCAGTATTTT. Its protein product is CASSQGDRKADTQYF.

This clonotype showed up just a few times. The chain couples TRBV12-3 or TRBV12-4 to TRBJ1-1, with TRBD1 as a possible D gene (6 bases). Trimming cost V 2 bases and J 0 bases, with 10 bases left between them. The CDR3 consists of 15 residues. CDR3 nucleotides: TGTGCCAGCAGTTTATTGGACAGAATGAACACTGAAGCTTTCTTT. Encoded protein: CASSLLDRMNTEAFF.

The V call is TRBV7-2, the J call TRBJ2-1, with TRBD2 matching over 7 bases. The junction had 7 bases not matched to a gene; V was cut back by 2 bases and J by 6 bases. The CDR3 is 15 amino acids. In germline, CDR1 is SGHTA, CDR2 FQGNSA. The CDR3 sequence: CASSLSREKGNEQFF. CDR3 nucleotides: TGTGCCAGCAGCTTATCGCGGGAGAAGGGCAATGAGCAGTTCTTC.

The chain links TRBV5-6 to TRBJ2-1; D might be TRBD2 (6 bases). Between the trimmed V and J ends, which lost 4 bases and 4 bases, there was a span of 15 bases. The CDR3 extends over 15 amino acids. The germline V gene has CDR1 SGHDT and CDR2 YYEEEE. The CDR3 DNA sequence: TGTGCCAGCAGCCGCAGGAGTAGCGGATACAATGAGCAGTTCTTC. Residues: CASSRRSSGYNEQFF.

CDR3 sequence reads: CASSEARVAGANVLTF. The CDR3 DNA reads as TGTGCCAGCAGTGAAGCGCGGGTTGCTGGGGCCAACGTCCTGACTTTC. The chain recombines TRBV2 with TRBJ2-6; possibly TRBD2 for D (5 bases). The ends were cut back, 0 bases at V and 2 bases at J, with 8 bases in the middle. Germline V gene sequence: CDR1 SNHLY, CDR2 FYNNEI. The CDR3 consists of 16 residues.

This clonotype was seen ten or more times. The gene calls are TRBV10-3 and TRBJ2-5; 7 nucleotides agree with TRBD2. CDR1 ENHRY and CDR2 SYGVKD come from the germline V gene. The ends lost 11 bases at V and 1 base at J; junction bases unmatched: 7. The CDR3 has 13 residues. DNA for the CDR3: TGTGCCGCGGCCAGCGGGGTCCAAGAGACCCAGTACTTC. Protein sequence: CAAASGVQETQYF.

The chain joins TRBV28 to TRBJ1-1, with 8 bases that match TRBD1. The CDR3 loop spans 14 amino acids. Looked up from germline, CDR1 is MDHEN and CDR2 is SYDVKM. Trimming at V came to 5 bases and at J to 4 bases, leaving 6 bases not matched to a gene. CDR3 bases: TGTGCCAGCAGTCGGAGACAGGGGATCACTGAAGCTTTCTTT. Its protein is CASSRRQGITEAFF.

The table lists this clonotype with many counts. The V gene is TRBV20-1, the J gene TRBJ2-5; maybe TRBD1 (6 bases). Trimming took 2 bases from V and 5 from J, leaving 18 bases between them. The V gene's germline CDR1 is DFQATT and CDR2 SNEGSKA (reference sequence). The CDR3 has 15 residues. The CDR3 reads CSARFGRGARETQYF. The CDR3, as DNA: TGCAGTGCTAGATTTGGCAGGGGCGCCCGGGAGACCCAGTACTTC.

This clonotype was counted at least ten times. This chain connects TRBV7-9 to TRBJ2-5; D may be TRBD1 (6 bases). Germline CDR1 reads SEHNR; CDR2 reads FQNEAQ (reference sequence). The CDR3 is 15 residues long. Deletions cut 1 base from V and 1 base from J, with 10 bases between. The CDR3 protein is CASSLGGTFQETQYF. CDR3 DNA sequence: TGTGCCAGCAGCTTAGGAGGGACATTCCAAGAGACCCAGTACTTC.

The chain carries TRBV6-2 or TRBV6-3 and TRBJ2-7, with 7 bases lining up with TRBD1. This CDR3 is built from 12 residues. CDR1 is MNHEY, CDR2 SVGEGT, per germline. The junction had 5 bases not matched to a gene; V was cut back by 10 bases and J by 2 bases. CDR3 in amino acids: CATRDSPYEQYF. CDR3 coding DNA: TGTGCCACCCGGGACAGTCCCTACGAGCAGTACTTC.

The chain employs TRBV20-1 and TRBJ2-1; no firm D call. Trimming pared 3 bases from V and 5 bases from J, leaving 17 bases between. Germline loops: CDR1 DFQATT, CDR2 SNEGSKA (reference sequence). There are 15 residues in the CDR3. The CDR3 DNA reads as TGCAGTGCTAGTTTGAGACAAGGTCACGACAATGAGCAGTTCTTC. This encodes CSASLRQGHDNEQFF.

This clonotype appeared many times. The J gene is TRBJ2-5, the V gene TRBV20-1; a weak D match, TRBD1 (5 bases). In germline, CDR1 is DFQATT, CDR2 SNEGSKA (reference sequence). The CDR3 totals 14 residues. V lost 2 bases and J 5 bases, leaving 15 bases between the germline ends. The CDR3 nucleotides are TGCAGTGCTAGACAGGGTTCAGGTGTTGAGACCCAGTACTTC. It specifies CSARQGSGVETQYF.

In its sample, this clonotype was seen many times. This sequence joins TRBV7-6 and TRBJ2-5, with D perhaps matching TRBD1 (6 bases). CDR3 size: 17 residues. The germline V gene encodes CDR1 SGHVS and CDR2 FNYEAQ. The V and J ends lost 1 base and 5 bases respectively, with 20 bases between them. CDR3: CASSLGGQGSFLETQYF. The DNA for the CDR3 is TGTGCCAGCAGCTTAGGGGGCCAGGGGAGTTTTCTGGAGACCCAGTACTTC. Variable domain in full (rest from reference TRBV7-6 and TRBJ2-5): GAGVSQSPRYKVTKRGQDVALRCDPISGHVSLYWYRQALGQGPEFLTYFNYEAQQDKSGLPNDRFSAERPEGSISTLTIQRTEQRDSAMYRCASSLGGQGSFLETQYFGPGTRLLVL.

This clonotype has a handful of counts. The J gene is TRBJ2-7, the V gene TRBV20-1; no clear D gene. In germline, CDR1 is DFQATT, CDR2 SNEGSKA (reference sequence). The V gene lost 6 bases and the J gene lost 4 bases, with 13 bases spanning the gap. This CDR3 region has 12 residues. The CDR3 reads CSAEFAPYEQYF. The CDR3 DNA is TGCAGTGCGGAATTTGCCCCGTACGAGCAGTACTTC.

The V gene is TRBV29-1, the J gene TRBJ1-2, with D uncertain. V was pared by 5 bases and J by 7 bases, with 11 bases between. CDR3 size: 11 residues. In germline, CDR1 is SQVTM, CDR2 ANQGSEA. The CDR3 nucleotides read TGCAGCGTTCCGGTCGCCTGTGGCTACACCTTC. It translates to CSVPVACGYTF.

This clonotype was counted only a few times. The J gene is TRBJ2-7, the V gene TRBV10-3; 9 bases map to TRBD1. CDR3 length equals 13 residues. Germline CDR1 is ENHRY and CDR2 is SYGVKD. Trimming at V came to 4 bases and at J to 5 bases, leaving 3 bases not matched to a gene. CDR3 protein: CAISGQGVDEQYF. Here the CDR3 DNA reads TGTGCCATCAGTGGACAGGGGGTGGACGAGCAGTACTTC.

A few counts support this clonotype. V and J are TRBV6-1 and TRBJ2-7; D gene ambiguous. V was trimmed by 6 bases and J by 3 bases, leaving 15 bases between them. This CDR3 has 14 residues. CDR1 and CDR2 from the germline V gene are MNHNS and SASEGT. CDR3 residues: CASSPTPRVYEQYF. CDR3 coding DNA: TGTGCCAGCAGCCCAACGCCCCGGGTCTACGAGCAGTACTTC.

This clonotype showed up many times. V usage is TRBV28 and J usage is TRBJ1-4; 7 positions agree with TRBD1. CDR3 size: 15 residues. In germline, CDR1 is MDHEN, CDR2 SYDVKM. Unmatched junction bases numbered 6, after V lost 5 bases and J lost 3 bases. The CDR3 coding sequence is TGTGCCAGCAGTCCCTACAGGGGTGCTAATGAAAAACTGTTTTTT. Residues: CASSPYRGANEKLFF.

This clonotype has more than one count but fewer than ten. V is TRBV2 and J is TRBJ2-7, with D perhaps TRBD1 (5 bases). The CDR3 is 13 amino acids. Trimming removed 7 bases from V and 0 bases from J, with 10 bases in between. CDR1 and CDR2 (germline): SNHLY, FYNNEI. The CDR3 loop is CASMTATSYEQYF. The DNA for the CDR3 is TGTGCCAGCATGACAGCGACCTCCTACGAGCAGTACTTC.

This clonotype has just a few counts. The chain couples TRBV29-1 to TRBJ2-1; TRBD2 matches 8 bases. The CDR3 sequence is 16 residues long. The junction had 12 bases not matched to a gene; V was cut back by 2 bases and J by 6 bases. Germline assignment: CDR1 SQVTM and CDR2 ANQGSEA. DNA for the CDR3: TGCAGCGTTGAATCAGCGGGGGTCCCCGGTTTCAATGAGCAGTTCTTC. Residues: CSVESAGVPGFNEQFF.